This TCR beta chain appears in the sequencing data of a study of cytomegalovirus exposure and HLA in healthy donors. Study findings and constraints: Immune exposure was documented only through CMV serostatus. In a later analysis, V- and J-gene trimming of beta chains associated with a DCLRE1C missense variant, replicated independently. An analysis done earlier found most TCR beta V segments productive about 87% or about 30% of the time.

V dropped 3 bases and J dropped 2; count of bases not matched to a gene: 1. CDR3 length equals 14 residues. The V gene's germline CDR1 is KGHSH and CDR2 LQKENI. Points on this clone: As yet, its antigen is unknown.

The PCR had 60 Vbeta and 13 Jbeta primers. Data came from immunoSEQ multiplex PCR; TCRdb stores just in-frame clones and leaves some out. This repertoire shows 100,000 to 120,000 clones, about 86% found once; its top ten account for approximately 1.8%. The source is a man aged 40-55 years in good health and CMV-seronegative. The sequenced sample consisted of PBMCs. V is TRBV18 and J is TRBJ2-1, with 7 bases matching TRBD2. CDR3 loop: CASSPRGAYNEQFF. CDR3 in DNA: TGTGCCAGCTCACCTCGGGGGGCCTACAATGAGCAGTTCTTC.